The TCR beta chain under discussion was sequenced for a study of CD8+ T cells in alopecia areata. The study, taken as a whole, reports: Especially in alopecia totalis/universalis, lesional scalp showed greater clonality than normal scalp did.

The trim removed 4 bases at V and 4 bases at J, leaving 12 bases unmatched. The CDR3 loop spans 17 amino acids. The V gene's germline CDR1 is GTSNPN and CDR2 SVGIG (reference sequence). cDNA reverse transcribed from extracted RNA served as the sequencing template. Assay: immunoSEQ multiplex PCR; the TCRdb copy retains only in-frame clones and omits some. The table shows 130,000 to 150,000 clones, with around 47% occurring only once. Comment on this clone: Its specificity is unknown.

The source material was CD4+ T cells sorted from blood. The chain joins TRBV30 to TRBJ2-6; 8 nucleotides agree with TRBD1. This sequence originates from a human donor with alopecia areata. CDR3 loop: CAWTRGQGKAGANVLTF. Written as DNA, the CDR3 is TGTGCCTGGACCAGGGGGCAGGGTAAAGCCGGGGCCAACGTCCTGACTTTC.